Listed here is a single T cell receptor (beta chain). The table came from immunoSEQ multiplex PCR; TCRdb's copy has only in-frame clones and leaves some out. The repertoire holds about 150,000 clones, with about nine tenths as singletons. This record comes from a study of T cell responses to AZD1222 COVID-19 vaccine. The CDR3 is 15 amino acids. V lost 1 base to trimming and J lost 5 bases, with 14 bases between them. Germline V gene data show CDR1 as SGHVS and CDR2 as FQNEAQ. The clonotype was recovered from an adult in good health. J is TRBJ1-1 and V is TRBV7-8, with a tentative D call TRBD1 (5 bases). The material was peripheral blood, obtained on day 0 of AZD1222 vaccination. The CDR3 region is CASSLVRGGKTEAFF. CDR3 in DNA: TGTGCCAGCAGCTTAGTACGGGGGGGAAAAACTGAAGCTTTCTTT.